Detailed here is one T cell receptor beta chain. Its specificity is not known. The protocol was immunoSEQ multiplex PCR, while the TCRdb copy is restricted to in-frame clones and leaves out a portion. Among roughly 25,000 clones listed, about three quarters were seen once. Trimming removed 7 bases at V and 2 bases at J, with 10 bases between. Germline assignment: CDR1 SNHLY and CDR2 FYNNEI. This CDR3 has 13 residues. The data stem from a study of vaccination effects on CD4 cells after COVID-19. Antigen-specific CD4+ T cells were expanded with viral peptide pools in the ViraFEST assay before sequencing. The authors isolated CD4+ T cells after 9 to 10 days of culture. Convalescent patients had PCR-confirmed SARS-CoV-2 infection between March and December 2020.

The sequence derives from a human donor who had a prior SARS-CoV-2 infection. The genes are TRBV2 and TRBJ2-3, with D perhaps TRBD2 (5 bases). The specimen was CD4+ T cells from PBMCs cultured with HCoV-NL63 spike peptides, collected before COVID-19 vaccination. The CDR3 DNA is TGTGCCAGCAATCCTAGCTTCACAGATACGCAGTATTTT. Its protein product is CASNPSFTDTQYF.